This TCR beta chain was profiled in a study of Graves' ophthalmopathy and Graves' hyperthyroidism. The TCR beta CDR3 regions underwent amplification from RNA transcripts. A first-round RT-PCR used HTBI primers, followed by a second-round multiplex PCR. TCRdb reanalysed the multiplex PCR reads using MiXCR and keeps one entry per CDR3 protein. The sample records about 1.1 million distinct CDR3 sequences, approximately 35% being singletons. The TCR originated in an adult man with Graves' hyperthyroidism. What was sequenced was peripheral blood or thyroid tissue (not recorded which).

For the CDR3, the DNA is TGCAGCGTTGGACTTGGAGGGGGAACCCAGTACTTC. Encoded protein: CSVGLGGGTQYF. V and J are TRBV29-1 and TRBJ2-5, with D perhaps being TRBD1 or TRBD2 (6 bases each). CDR1 is SQVTM and CDR2 is ANQGSEA in the germline V gene. This CDR3 has 12 amino acids. The V end was cut by 4 bases, the J end by 8 bases, with 14 bases between.